The sequence of this TCR beta chain was determined in a study of T cell responses to AZD1222 COVID-19 vaccine (dated by TCRdb to the early 2020s). Regarding the study in general: TCR sequencing covered approximately 230 trial participants: roughly 200 given two doses of AZD1222 and 26 given two doses of MenACWY control vaccine. Trial participants were enrolled into age subgroups of 18-55, 56-69 and 70-plus years, which contained approximately 150, 28 and 58 TCR-sequenced participants, respectively.

As regards this clone: Its antigen is currently not known. Base qualities were left out, and no much larger clone turns up one base away.

The time point label corresponds to: baseline before first vaccination. According to the study, the label for this sample's treatment or condition signals: meningococcal conjugate vaccine given as trial control. Samples from vaccinated people were obtained from the UK trials COV001 and COV002, which included a single-blind randomized controlled phase 2/3 trial of AZD1222 (ChAdOx1 nCoV-19) in healthy adults. For TCRbeta chain sequencing, PBMC samples were collected from trial participants at day 0 and at day 28 after the second dose. Study-wide conclusions, independent of this receptor: The whole spike protein was spanned by vaccine-associated CD4 TCRs, and dominant responses were seen in regions 160-218 and 743-854. Conclusions about previously exposed vaccinees are limited because only six or seven AZD1222 recipients were SARS-CoV-2 seropositive at baseline. In the small 56-69-year group, the increase in depth fell short of significance, most likely because of low power. Because no samples from the day 14 peak response were available, repertoires could be characterized only after the peak T cell response. Participants were mostly white British and included more females than males, and it was suggested by the authors that clonal diversity may have been underestimated. Epitopes outside the regions mutated in the B.1.351 and B.1.1.7 variants were reportedly recognized by nearly half of the unique spike-specific TCRs. Spike-specific TCR breadth and depth rose significantly after two AZD1222 doses compared with day 0 and with MenACWY recipients.

The CDR3 regions of human TCRbeta chains were analyzed by immunosequencing. As for how the authors treated the data: TCRs in the repertoires were matched against a reference library of SARS-CoV-2-specific TCRs that had been generated with the MIRA antigen-specificity platform. Breadth was defined as the fraction of unique TCRs that were SARS-CoV-2-associated, and depth was defined as the fraction of total T cells that were SARS-CoV-2-associated. Using the MIRA data, each spike-specific TCR was assigned both to the spike region to which the TCR was reactive and to a CD4 or CD8 class. Log10-transformed breadth and depth values were compared by one-way ANOVA with Sidak's multiple comparisons tests. TCRdb re-hosts the immuneACCESS table, in-frame sequences only. Its copies lack some clones; in the studies checked, an unresolved V gene accounts for under half of them, and the cause for the rest is not known. The V and J calls and clone size come from that table; D and trimming were worked out from the DNA. This sample comprises around 130,000 clones, over 75% of them detected only once. The ten most abundant clones make up 18% of the sample.

Specimen: peripheral blood, collected on day 0 of MenACWY control vaccination. This TCR derives from an adult in good health.

The CDR3 amino acid sequence is: CASSPFGRADTQYF. The nucleotides read TGTGCCAGCTCACCTTTCGGAAGAGCAGATACGCAGTATTTT. The chain is assembled from TRBV18 and TRBJ2-3, with the D gene call left open. Including the terminal cysteine and phenylalanine, the CDR3 comprises 14 residues. CDR3 DNA is the only sequence kept; it has 42 bases, read in frame from the first base. As encoded in the germline V gene, CDR1 is KGHSH while CDR2 is LQKENI. The trim is 3 bases for V and 4 bases for J, with a gap of 11 bases between the germline ends.